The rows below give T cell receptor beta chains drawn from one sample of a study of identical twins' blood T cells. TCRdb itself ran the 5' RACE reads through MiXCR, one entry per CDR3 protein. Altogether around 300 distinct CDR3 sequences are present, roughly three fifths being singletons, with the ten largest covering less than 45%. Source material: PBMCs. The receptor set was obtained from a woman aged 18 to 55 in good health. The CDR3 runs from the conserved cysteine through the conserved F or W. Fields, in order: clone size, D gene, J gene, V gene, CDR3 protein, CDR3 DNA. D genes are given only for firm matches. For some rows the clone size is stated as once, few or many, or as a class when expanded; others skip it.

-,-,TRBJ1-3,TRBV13,CASRLHPRNTIYF,TGTGCCAGCAGACTTCACCCGAGAAACACCATATATTTT
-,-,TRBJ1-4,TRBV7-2,CASSFSGGNEKLFF,TGTGCCAGCAGCTTCAGTGGGGGGAATGAAAAACTGTTTTTT
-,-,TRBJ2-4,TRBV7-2,CASSSQGYKNIQYF,TGTGCCAGCAGCTCGCAGGGATACAAAAACATTCAGTACTTC
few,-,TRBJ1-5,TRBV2,CASKKGYGNQPQHF,TGTGCCAGCAAAAAGGGGTATGGCAATCAGCCCCAGCATTTT
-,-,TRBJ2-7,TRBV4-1,CASSASDSYEQYF,TGCGCCAGCAGCGCTAGCGACTCCTACGAGCAGTACTTC
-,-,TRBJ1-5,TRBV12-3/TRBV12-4,CASSLGGPNQPQHF,TGTGCCAGCAGTTTAGGAGGGCCTAATCAGCCCCAGCATTTT
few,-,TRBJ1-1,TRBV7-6,CASSERPHDRLNTEAFF,TGTGCCAGCAGCGAAAGACCGCATGACAGACTGAACACTGAAGCTTTCTTT
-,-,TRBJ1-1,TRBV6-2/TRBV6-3,CTSSHVNTEAFF,TGTACCAGCAGCCATGTGAACACTGAAGCTTTCTTT
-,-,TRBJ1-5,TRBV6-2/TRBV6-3,CASSYSMNQPRHF,TGTGCCAGCAGTTACTCGATGAATCAGCCCCGGCATTTT
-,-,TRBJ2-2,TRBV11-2,CASGPHLGSWDTGELFF,TGTGCCAGCGGACCCCATTTGGGGTCGTGGGACACCGGGGAGCTGTTTTTT
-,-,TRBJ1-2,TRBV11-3,CASSLGGQGYTF,TGTGCCAGCAGCTTAGGGGGGCAGGGCTACACCTTC
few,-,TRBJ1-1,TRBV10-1,CASSESMNTEAFF,TGCGCCAGCAGTGAGTCCATGAACACTGAAGCTTTCTTT
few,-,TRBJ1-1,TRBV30,CAWSVLRETEAFF,TGTGCCTGGAGTGTACTGAGGGAAACTGAAGCTTTCTTT
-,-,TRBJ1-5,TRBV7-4,CASSLVGREVRSNQPQHF,TGTGCCAGCAGCTTAGTTGGCAGGGAAGTCAGAAGCAATCAGCCCCAGCATTTT
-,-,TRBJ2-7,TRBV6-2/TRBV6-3,CASSYQGRGGEQYF,TGTGCCAGCAGTTACCAGGGCAGGGGAGGCGAGCAGTACTTC
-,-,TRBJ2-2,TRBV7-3,CASGIGATNTGELFF,TGTGCCAGCGGCATAGGGGCCACGAACACCGGGGAGCTGTTTTTT
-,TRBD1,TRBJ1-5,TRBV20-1,CSARNRGRGSRQPQHF,TGCAGTGCTAGAAACAGGGGGAGAGGGAGCCGTCAGCCCCAGCATTTT
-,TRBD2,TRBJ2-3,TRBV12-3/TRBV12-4,CASSLGGLADTQYF,TGTGCCAGCAGTTTAGGGGGACTAGCCGATACGCAGTATTTT
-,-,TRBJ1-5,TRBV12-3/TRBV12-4,CASSPDRNQPQHF,TGTGCCAGCAGCCCTGACCGAAATCAGCCCCAGCATTTT
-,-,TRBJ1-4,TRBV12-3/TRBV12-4,CASSPRLQKLFF,TGTGCCAGCAGTCCCCGACTGCAGAAACTGTTTTTT
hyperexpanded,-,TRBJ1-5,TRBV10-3,CAISESGTENQPQHF,TGTGCCATCAGTGAGTCCGGGACGGAGAATCAGCCCCAGCATTTT
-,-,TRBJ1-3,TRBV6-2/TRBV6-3,CASSYSPLEPSISGNTIYF,TGTGCCAGCAGTTACTCGCCATTGGAACCCTCCATCTCTGGAAACACCATATATTTT
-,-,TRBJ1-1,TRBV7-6,CASSLASSEAFF,TGTGCCAGCAGCTTAGCGTCGAGTGAAGCTTTCTTT